Here is one TCR beta chain with its context. Its antigen remains unidentified. The germline CDR1 and CDR2 sequences are KGHSH and LQKENI. This CDR3 region has 17 residues. The V segment lost 4 bases and the J segment 5 bases; nucleotides outside the gene matches: 16. This sample was included in a study of T cell responses to AZD1222 COVID-19 vaccine. Study-wide findings and caveats: Only a handful of AZD1222 recipients tested seropositive at baseline. Reportedly, nearly half the spike-specific TCRs target unmutated variant regions.

Measured with immunoSEQ multiplex PCR; TCRdb has only the in-frame clones, and not every one. The data hold 150,000 to 200,000 clones, with 80% to 95% observed a single time. The chain joins TRBV18 to TRBJ2-7, with 8 bases lining up with TRBD1. This receptor was taken from an adult who received the MenACWY meningococcal vaccine as a control. Sequenced material: peripheral blood, taken 28 days after the second dose of the MenACWY control vaccine. In DNA form, the CDR3 reads TGTGCCAGCTCACAAGGCCCCCCCTCAGGGGGCAGGGACGAGCAGTACTTC. Its protein is CASSQGPPSGGRDEQYF.